Listed here are 27 T cell receptor beta chains from one sample, sequenced in a study of Graves' ophthalmopathy and Graves' hyperthyroidism. RNA transcripts provided the template for amplifying TCR beta CDR3 regions. Amplification began with first-round RT-PCR using HTBI primers, then second-round multiplex PCR was performed. One entry per CDR3 protein results from TCRdb running MiXCR on the multiplex PCR reads. The sample carries about 600,000 distinct CDR3 sequences, roughly 40% recorded once. Sequenced sample: peripheral blood or thyroid tissue (not recorded which). These receptor sequences come from an adult man with Graves' hyperthyroidism.

This clonotype was seen many times. The chain uses TRBV7-8 and TRBJ2-7, with D hard to call. The CDR3 consists of 14 residues. The germline V gene encodes CDR1 SGHVS and CDR2 FQNEAQ. Trimming took off 1 base at V and 1 base at J, with 8 bases between the two ends. The CDR3 DNA reads as TGTGCCAGCAGCTTAGGAGTCGCTTCCTACGAGCAGTACTTC. This gives the protein CASSLGVASYEQYF.

The chain uses TRBV25-1 and TRBJ2-7, with TRBD2 identical over 12 bases. The DNA end lines up better with TRBJ2-1; the J call may be wrong. The germline CDR1 and CDR2 sequences are MGHDK and SYGVNS. This CDR3 region has 16 residues. Here the CDR3 DNA reads TGTGCCAGCAGTGAAAAACTAGCGGGGGGATACAATGAGCAGTTCTTC. It translates to CASSEKLAGGYNEQFF.

The V and J genes are TRBV12-3 or TRBV12-4 and TRBJ2-2, with TRBD2 as a possible D gene (5 bases). This CDR3 has 15 residues. V was cut by 3 bases and J by 3 bases, with 11 bases left in between. The CDR3 loop reads CASSFRGEDTGELFF. The CDR3 region has the DNA TGTGCCAGCAGTTTTCGGGGAGAGGACACCGGGGAGCTGTTTTTT.

This clonotype was seen at least ten times. This chain connects TRBV7-9 to TRBJ2-2, with 12 bases fitting TRBD1. Germline CDR1 is SEHNR and CDR2 is FQNEAQ (reference sequence). This CDR3 has 15 residues. The junction had 6 bases not matched to a gene; V was cut back by 6 bases and J by 7 bases. CDR3 sequence: CASRTGTGGFGELFF. The CDR3 DNA sequence: TGTGCCAGCAGAACCGGGACAGGGGGCTTCGGGGAGCTGTTTTTT.

This clonotype was seen repeatedly, ten times or more. V is TRBV24-1 and J is TRBJ1-2, with D possibly TRBD1 on 6 matching bases. The V gene lost 4 bases and the J gene lost 8 bases, with 16 bases spanning the gap. This CDR3 spans 14 amino acids. From germline, CDR1 is KGHDR and CDR2 SFDVKD. The CDR3 region is CATSETGTREGYTF. The CDR3 DNA reads as TGTGCCACCAGTGAAACCGGGACACGGGAGGGCTACACCTTC.

There are many counts of this clonotype. The CDR3 is CASSIDGFSNTEAFF. The CDR3 DNA sequence: TGTGCCAGCAGTATAGATGGGTTTTCGAACACTGAAGCTTTCTTT. J is TRBJ1-1 and V is TRBV7-6, with unresolved D. Deletions cut 6 bases from V and 1 base from J, with 15 bases between. The CDR3 is made up of 15 amino acids. Germline V gene lookup returns CDR1 SGHVS and CDR2 FNYEAQ.

This clonotype came up many times. This sequence joins TRBV14 and TRBJ1-1; a weak D match, TRBD1 (6 bases). Germline-derived CDR1 and CDR2 are SGHDN and FVKESK. The CDR3 runs 13 residues. Trimming took off 3 bases at V and 8 bases at J, with 13 bases between the two ends. The CDR3 here is CASSHRQASEAFF. CDR3 sequence (DNA): TGTGCCAGCAGCCATCGACAGGCTTCCGAAGCTTTCTTT. Based on the CDR3 plus reference TRBV14 and TRBJ1-1, the full variable domain is EAGVTQFPSHSVIEKGQTVTLRCDPISGHDNLYWYRRVMGKEIKFLLHFVKESKQDESGMPNNRFLAERTGGTYSTLKVQPAELEDSGVYFCASSHRQASEAFFGQGTRLTVV.

The V and J genes are TRBV9 and TRBJ2-5; possible D gene TRBD2, 6 bases. This CDR3 is built from 16 residues. From germline, CDR1 is SGDLS and CDR2 YYNGEE. V was shortened by 0 bases and J by 3 bases, with 15 bases between the two germline ends. The CDR3 loop reads CASSVDGTGVKETQYF. The CDR3 DNA reads TGTGCCAGCAGCGTAGATGGGACTGGGGTAAAAGAGACCCAGTACTTC. Looking up the rest from reference TRBV9 and TRBJ2-5 gives the full variable domain: DSGVTQTPKHLITATGQRVTLRCSPRSGDLSVYWYQQSLDQGLQFLIQYYNGEERAKGNILERFSAQQFPDLHSELNLSSLELGDSALYFCASSVDGTGVKETQYFGPGTRLLVL.

V usage is TRBV14 and J usage is TRBJ2-5, with 11 bases lining up with TRBD2. With V trimmed by 2 bases and J by 11 bases, 7 bases remained unmatched. CDR1 is SGHDN, CDR2 FVKESK, per germline. The CDR3 sequence is 14 residues long. CDR3: CASSQLLAGVEQYF. The CDR3 nucleotides read TGTGCCAGCAGCCAACTACTAGCGGGAGTTGAGCAGTACTTC.

This clonotype occurred many times. The chain has TRBV7-9 and TRBJ2-7; possible D gene TRBD1, 6 bases. Germline V gene data show CDR1 as SEHNR and CDR2 as FQNEAQ (reference sequence). V shed 5 bases and J shed 4 bases, with 12 bases lying between them. The CDR3 runs to 13 residues. CDR3 in DNA: TGTGCCAGCAGCGCACAGGGTTTATACGAGCAGTACTTC. It yields the protein CASSAQGLYEQYF.

The chain is built from TRBV10-3 and TRBJ2-5; TRBD2 aligns across 8 bases. V was clipped by 4 bases and J by 1 base; unmatched bases: 5. The CDR3 is 15 amino acids. Looked up from germline, CDR1 is ENHRY and CDR2 is SYGVKD. The chain's CDR3 is CAISGDAGGQETQYF. CDR3 coding DNA: TGTGCCATCAGTGGGGACGCGGGGGGCCAAGAGACCCAGTACTTC.

This clonotype appeared many times. The rearrangement uses TRBV19 and TRBJ1-5; D is possibly TRBD1 (5 bases). This CDR3 has 13 residues. V lost 1 base and J 7 bases, leaving 8 bases between the germline ends. Germline V CDR1 and CDR2: LNHDA, SQIVND (reference sequence). The CDR3 here is CASSIGPGQPQHF. The CDR3 DNA follows: TGTGCCAGTAGTATAGGCCCAGGGCAGCCCCAGCATTTT.

This clonotype appeared a few times. A much more abundant neighbour one base away suggests this may be a read error. The genes are TRBV5-6 and TRBJ2-5; unclear D gene. Germline CDR1 is SGHDT and CDR2 is YYEEEE. CDR3 length equals 14 residues. V lost 2 bases and J lost 2, with 10 bases in between. As DNA, the CDR3 is TGTGCCAGCAGCTTCGACAATTTTCAAGAGACCCAGTACTTC. Protein: CASSFDNFQETQYF.

V is TRBV25-1 and J is TRBJ1-6, with D hard to call. The CDR3 runs 15 residues. CDR1 MGHDK and CDR2 SYGVNS come from the germline V gene. The V and J ends lost 6 bases and 4 bases respectively, with 13 bases between them. The CDR3 here is CASSQDSGYNSPLHF. The CDR3 bases are TGTGCCAGCAGCCAAGATTCTGGATATAATTCACCCCTCCACTTT.

This clonotype was found many times. The chain recombines TRBV7-9 with TRBJ1-2, with D possibly being TRBD1 (6 bases). Germline assignment: CDR1 SEHNR and CDR2 FQNEAQ (reference sequence). CDR3 length: 14 amino acids. V was cut by 6 bases and J by 1 base, with 12 bases left in between. Here the CDR3 reads CASSDRPINYGYTF. As DNA, the CDR3 is TGTGCCAGCAGTGACAGGCCCATTAACTATGGCTACACCTTC. Complete variable domain (other parts from reference TRBV7-9 and TRBJ1-2): DTGVSQNPRHKITKRGQNVTFRCDPISEHNRLYWYRQTLGQGPEFLTYFQNEAQLEKSRLLSDRFSAERPKGSFSTLEIQRTEQGDSAMYLCASSDRPINYGYTFGSGTRLTVV.

The rearrangement joins TRBV7-9 to TRBJ1-6; D not resolved. V was trimmed by 10 bases and J by 3 bases, leaving 10 bases between them. The CDR3 has 13 amino acids. Germline assignment: CDR1 SEHNR and CDR2 FQNEAQ (reference sequence). CDR3 DNA sequence: TGTGCCATCCGTGAAAACTATAATTCACCCCTCCACTTT. It encodes CAIRENYNSPLHF.

Many counts were recorded for this clonotype. The V gene is TRBV7-8, the J gene TRBJ2-7; D is unresolved. The CDR3 is made up of 15 amino acids. V dropped 3 bases and J dropped 2 bases, with 14 bases sitting between them. Germline V gene sequence: CDR1 SGHVS, CDR2 FQNEAQ. CDR3 in amino acids: CASSFDMSVAYEQYF. CDR3 DNA sequence: TGTGCCAGCAGCTTTGATATGTCGGTAGCCTACGAGCAGTACTTC.

This clonotype was seen only once. One end of the junction does not line up with germline, which may come from a read error. The rearrangement uses TRBV20-1 and TRBJ1-1, with D hard to call. The CDR3 contains 12 residues. Germline V gene lookup returns CDR1 DFQATT and CDR2 SNEGSKA (reference sequence). The CDR3 reads CSAPDGNTGAFF. The CDR3 DNA reads TGCAGTGCCCCGGACGGAAACACTGGAGCTTTCTTT.

This clonotype was counted between two and nine times. The chain recombines TRBV30 with TRBJ2-5, with 10 bases that match TRBD2. Unmatched junction bases numbered 4, after V lost 1 base and J lost 5 bases. Germline CDR1 and CDR2: GTSNPN and SVGIG (reference sequence). CDR3 length: 14 residues. CDR3 nucleotides: TGTGCCTGGAGTGCCTCGACTAGCGGGGAGACCCAGTACTTC. It yields the protein CAWSASTSGETQYF.

On this clonotype: A much larger clone lies a single base off, so this may be a read error. The chain links TRBV7-9 to TRBJ1-4, with 9 positions matching TRBD1. The CDR3 is made up of 16 amino acids. Per germline, CDR1 SEHNR and CDR2 FQNEAQ (reference sequence). CDR3 nucleotide sequence: TGTGCCAGCAGCTCCGAACCACAGGGGGCTAATGAAGAACTGTTTTTT. Translated, it gives CASSSEPQGANEELFF.

This clonotype was observed a single time. The rearrangement links TRBV2 to TRBJ1-6; D is undetermined. Trimming left V 7 bases short and J 9 bases short, with 13 bases between. This CDR3 is built from 13 residues. Germline V gives CDR1 SNHLY, CDR2 FYNNEI. The CDR3 here is CASTRPVVSPLHF. CDR3 coding DNA: TGTGCCAGCACCAGGCCAGTCGTTTCACCCCTCCACTTT.

The V and J genes are TRBV30 and TRBJ1-2; TRBD1 matches at 7 bases. V shed 4 bases and J 3 bases; nucleotides not matched to a gene: 2. The CDR3 is made up of 12 amino acids. CDR1 and CDR2 from the germline V gene are GTSNPN and SVGIG (reference sequence). CDR3 bases: TGTGCCTGGAACAGGGGCGACTATGGCTACACCTTC. Protein: CAWNRGDYGYTF.

The V gene is TRBV7-2, the J gene TRBJ1-4; the match to TRBD1 covers 7 bases. The germline CDR1 and CDR2 sequences are SGHTA and FQGNSA. V gave up 3 bases and J gave up 4 bases; unmatched junction bases: 2. The CDR3 covers 14 residues. The CDR3 spells CASSLGQYNEKLFF. Written as DNA, the CDR3 is TGTGCCAGCAGCTTGGGACAGTATAATGAAAAACTGTTTTTT.

CDR3 residues: CASSQDGLAGPKGETQYF. The CDR3 coding sequence is TGTGCCAGCAGCCAAGATGGATTAGCGGGACCGAAGGGTGAGACCCAGTACTTC. J is TRBJ2-5 and V is TRBV3-1; the match to TRBD2 covers 8 bases. Germline assignment: CDR1 LGHDT and CDR2 YNNKEL (reference sequence). The CDR3 extends over 18 amino acids. J lost 5 bases, V lost 0 bases, and 14 bases had no gene match.

This clonotype was observed at least ten times. V is TRBV7-2 and J is TRBJ2-7, with D hard to call. The CDR3 sequence is 12 residues long. V was pared by 3 bases and J by 7 bases, with 10 bases between. Germline V gives CDR1 SGHTA, CDR2 FQGNSA. The CDR3, as DNA: TGTGCCAGCAGCTTTCCAGGCGCTGAGCAGTACTTC. Translation gives CASSFPGAEQYF.

The chain links TRBV25-1 to TRBJ1-1; D unclear. Deletions cut 11 bases from V and 6 bases from J, with 22 bases between. Germline-derived CDR1 and CDR2 are MGHDK and SYGVNS. The CDR3 is made up of 14 amino acids. This CDR3 is CAWSVGGIGAEAFF. The CDR3 nucleotides are TGTGCCTGGAGTGTGGGAGGAATCGGGGCTGAAGCTTTCTTT. Supplemented by reference TRBV25-1 and TRBJ1-1, the full variable domain reads EADIYQTPRYLVIGTGKKITLECSQTMGHDKMYWYQQDPGMELHLIHYSYGVNSTEKGDLSSESTVSRIRTEHFPLTLESARPSHTSQYLCAWSVGGIGAEAFFGQGTRLTVV.

This clonotype was counted at least ten times. The chain couples TRBV6-5 to TRBJ2-7; D is unclear. Germline CDR1 is MNHEY and CDR2 is SVGAGI. This CDR3 is 13 amino acids long. Trimming removed 6 bases at V and 9 bases at J, with 18 bases between. The CDR3 reads CASSLRSALGQYF. The CDR3 bases are TGTGCCAGCAGCCTTCGATCAGCCCTAGGGCAGTACTTC.